Listed here is a single T cell receptor beta chain. Relapse after autologous stem cell transplantation occurred in every patient, and brentuximab vedotin exposure varied. V lost 4 bases, J lost 0 bases, and 8 bases lay in between. The CDR3 is 14 amino acids. Germline CDR1 SGHRS, CDR2 YFSETQ. The table came from immunoSEQ multiplex PCR; TCRdb's copy has only in-frame clones and leaves some out. Found here are under 5,000 clones, roughly 78% of them singletons; the top ten hold 35% to 40%. This sample stems from a study of PD-1 blockade in classical Hodgkin lymphoma. The chain combines TRBV5-1 with TRBJ1-3; D not resolved. Specimen: peripheral blood mononuclear cells (PBMCs), collected at baseline. The source is a human donor with classical Hodgkin lymphoma. The CDR3 DNA follows: TGCGCCAGCAGCCCACAGATCTCTGGAAACACCATATATTTT. This translates into CASSPQISGNTIYF.